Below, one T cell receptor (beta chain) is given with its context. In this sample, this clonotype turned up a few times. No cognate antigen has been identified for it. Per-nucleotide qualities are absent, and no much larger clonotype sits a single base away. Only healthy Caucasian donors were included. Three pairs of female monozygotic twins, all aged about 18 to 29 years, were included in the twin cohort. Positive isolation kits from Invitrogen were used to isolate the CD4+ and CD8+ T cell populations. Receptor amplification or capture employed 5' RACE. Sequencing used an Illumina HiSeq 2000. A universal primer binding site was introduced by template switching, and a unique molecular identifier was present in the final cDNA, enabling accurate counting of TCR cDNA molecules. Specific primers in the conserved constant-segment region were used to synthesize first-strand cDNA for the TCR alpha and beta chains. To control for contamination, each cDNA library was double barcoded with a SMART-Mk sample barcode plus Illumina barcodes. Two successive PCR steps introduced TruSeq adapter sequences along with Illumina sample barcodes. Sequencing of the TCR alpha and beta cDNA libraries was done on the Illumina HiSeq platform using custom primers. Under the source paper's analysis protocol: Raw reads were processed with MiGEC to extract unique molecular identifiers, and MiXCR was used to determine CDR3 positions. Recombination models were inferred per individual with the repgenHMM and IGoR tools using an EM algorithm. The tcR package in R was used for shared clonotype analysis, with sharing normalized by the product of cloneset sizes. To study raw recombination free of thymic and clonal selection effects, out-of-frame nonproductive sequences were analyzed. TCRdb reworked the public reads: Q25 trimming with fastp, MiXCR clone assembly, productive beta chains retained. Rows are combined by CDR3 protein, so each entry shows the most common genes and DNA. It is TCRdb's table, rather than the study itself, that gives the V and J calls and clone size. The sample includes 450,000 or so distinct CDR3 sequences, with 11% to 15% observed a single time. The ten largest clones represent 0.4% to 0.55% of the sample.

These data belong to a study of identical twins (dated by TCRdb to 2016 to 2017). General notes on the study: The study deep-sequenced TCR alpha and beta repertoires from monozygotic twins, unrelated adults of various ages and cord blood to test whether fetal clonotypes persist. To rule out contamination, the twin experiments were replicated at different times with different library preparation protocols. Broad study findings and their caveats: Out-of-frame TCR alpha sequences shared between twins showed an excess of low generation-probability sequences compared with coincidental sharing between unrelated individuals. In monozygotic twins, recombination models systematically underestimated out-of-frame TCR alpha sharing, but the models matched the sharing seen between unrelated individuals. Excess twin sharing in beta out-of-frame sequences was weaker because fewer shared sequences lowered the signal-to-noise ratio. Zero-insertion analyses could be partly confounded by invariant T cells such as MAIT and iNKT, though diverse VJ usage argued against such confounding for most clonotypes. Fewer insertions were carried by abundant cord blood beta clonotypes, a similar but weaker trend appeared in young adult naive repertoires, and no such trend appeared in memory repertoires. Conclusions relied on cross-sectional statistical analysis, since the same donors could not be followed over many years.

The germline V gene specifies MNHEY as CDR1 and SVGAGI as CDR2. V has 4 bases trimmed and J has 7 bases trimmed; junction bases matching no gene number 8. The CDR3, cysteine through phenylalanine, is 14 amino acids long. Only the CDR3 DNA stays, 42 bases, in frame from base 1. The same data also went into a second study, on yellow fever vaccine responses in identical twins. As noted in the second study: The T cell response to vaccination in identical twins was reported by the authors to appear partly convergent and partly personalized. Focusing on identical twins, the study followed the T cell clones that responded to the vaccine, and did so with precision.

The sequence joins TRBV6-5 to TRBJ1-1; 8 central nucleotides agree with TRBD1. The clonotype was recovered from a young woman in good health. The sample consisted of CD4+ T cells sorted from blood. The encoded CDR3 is CASSSGQGKGEAFF. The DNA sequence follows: TGTGCCAGCAGTTCCGGACAGGGAAAGGGTGAAGCTTTCTTT.